This passage covers 2 T cell receptor beta chains from one sample sequenced in a study of cytomegalovirus exposure and HLA in healthy donors. Researchers ran the PCR with 60 Vbeta and 13 Jbeta primers. Only in-frame clones appear in the TCRdb table, and some are missing; sequencing was by immunoSEQ multiplex PCR. The sample yields roughly 89,000 clones, more than 75% seen once. Sequenced material: PBMCs. The source of these receptors is a man younger than 35 in good health and CMV-seronegative.

The V gene is TRBV2, the J gene TRBJ2-1, with 7 bases identical to TRBD1. This CDR3 has 15 residues. V trimming: 5 bases; J trimming: 2 bases; junction bases outside the gene matches: 6. Germline V lookup: CDR1 SNHLY, CDR2 FYNNEI. CDR3 bases: TGTGCCAGCAGTCCACAGGGGCCCCCCTACAATGAGCAGTTCTTC. Its translation is CASSPQGPPYNEQFF. The entire variable domain, with the rest obtained from reference TRBV2 and TRBJ2-1, is as follows: EPEVTQTPSHQVTQMGQEVILRCVPISNHLYFYWYRQILGQKVEFLVSFYNNEISEKSEIFDDQFSVERPDGSNFTLKIRSTKLEDSAMYFCASSPQGPPYNEQFFGPGTRLTVL.

The rearrangement links TRBV14 to TRBJ1-1, with a possible D match to TRBD1 (5 bases). Germline V CDR1 and CDR2: SGHDN, FVKESK. V gave up 4 bases and J gave up 3 bases, with 12 bases separating them. The CDR3 has 14 amino acids. The DNA for the CDR3 is TGTGCCAGCAGCCGACAGCCCTTCGACACTGAAGCTTTCTTT. Translation gives CASSRQPFDTEAFF.